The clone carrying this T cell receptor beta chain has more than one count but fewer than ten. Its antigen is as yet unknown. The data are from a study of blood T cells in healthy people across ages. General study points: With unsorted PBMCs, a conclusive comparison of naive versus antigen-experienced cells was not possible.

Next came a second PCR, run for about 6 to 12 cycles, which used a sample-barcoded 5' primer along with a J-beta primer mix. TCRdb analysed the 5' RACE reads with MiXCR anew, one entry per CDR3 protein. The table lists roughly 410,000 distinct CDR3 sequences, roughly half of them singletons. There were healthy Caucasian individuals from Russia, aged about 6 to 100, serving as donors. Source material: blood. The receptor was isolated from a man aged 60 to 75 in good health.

CDR3 sequence: CASSGLAGANEQFF. DNA of the CDR3: TGTGCCAGCAGTGGCCTAGCGGGAGCAAATGAGCAGTTCTTC. V gene TRBV6-1 combines with J gene TRBJ2-1, with TRBD2 identical over 10 bases. The CDR3 is made up of 14 amino acids. Germline V CDR1 and CDR2: MNHNS, SASEGT. V shed 4 bases and J 7 bases; nucleotides not matched to a gene: 4.